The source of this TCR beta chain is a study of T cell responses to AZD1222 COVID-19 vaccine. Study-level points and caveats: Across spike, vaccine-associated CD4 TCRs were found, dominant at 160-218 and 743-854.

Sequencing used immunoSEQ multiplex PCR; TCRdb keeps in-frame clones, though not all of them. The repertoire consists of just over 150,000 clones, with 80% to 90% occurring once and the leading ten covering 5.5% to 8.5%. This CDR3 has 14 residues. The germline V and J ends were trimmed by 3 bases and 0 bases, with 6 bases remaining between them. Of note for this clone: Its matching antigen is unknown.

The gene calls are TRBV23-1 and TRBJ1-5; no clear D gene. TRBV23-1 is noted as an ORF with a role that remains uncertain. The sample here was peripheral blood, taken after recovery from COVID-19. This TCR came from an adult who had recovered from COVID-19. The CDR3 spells CASSHTVSNQPQHF. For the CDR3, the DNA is TGCGCCAGCAGTCATACAGTTAGCAATCAGCCCCAGCATTTT.